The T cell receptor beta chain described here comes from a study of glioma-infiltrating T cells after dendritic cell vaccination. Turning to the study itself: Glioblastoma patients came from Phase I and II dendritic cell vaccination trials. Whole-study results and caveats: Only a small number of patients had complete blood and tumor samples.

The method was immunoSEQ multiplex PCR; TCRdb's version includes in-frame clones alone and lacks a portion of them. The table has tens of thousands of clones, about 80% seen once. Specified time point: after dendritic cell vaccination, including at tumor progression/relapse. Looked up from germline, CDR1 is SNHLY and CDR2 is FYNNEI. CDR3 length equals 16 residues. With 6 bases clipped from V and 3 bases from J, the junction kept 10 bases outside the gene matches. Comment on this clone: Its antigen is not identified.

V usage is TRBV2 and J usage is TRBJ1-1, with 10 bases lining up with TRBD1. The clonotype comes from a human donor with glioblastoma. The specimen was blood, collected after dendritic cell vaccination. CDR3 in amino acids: CASRTGGLVLDTEAFF. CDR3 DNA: TGTGCCAGCAGGACAGGGGGCTTAGTGTTGGACACTGAAGCTTTCTTT.